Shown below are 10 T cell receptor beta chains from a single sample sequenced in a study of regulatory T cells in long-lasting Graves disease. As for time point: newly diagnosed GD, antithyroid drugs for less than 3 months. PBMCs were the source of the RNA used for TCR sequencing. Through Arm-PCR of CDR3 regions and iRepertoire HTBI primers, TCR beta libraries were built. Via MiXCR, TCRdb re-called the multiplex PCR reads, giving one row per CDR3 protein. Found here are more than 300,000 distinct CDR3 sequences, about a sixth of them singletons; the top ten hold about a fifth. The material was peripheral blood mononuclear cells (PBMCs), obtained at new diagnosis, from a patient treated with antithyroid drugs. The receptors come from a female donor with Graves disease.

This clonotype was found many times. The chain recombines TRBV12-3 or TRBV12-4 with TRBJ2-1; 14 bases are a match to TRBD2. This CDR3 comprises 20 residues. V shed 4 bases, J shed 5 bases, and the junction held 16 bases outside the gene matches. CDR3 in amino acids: CASSSLKRGLAGVYHNEQFF. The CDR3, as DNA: TGTGCCAGCAGTTCACTAAAGCGGGGACTAGCGGGAGTTTACCACAATGAGCAGTTCTTC.

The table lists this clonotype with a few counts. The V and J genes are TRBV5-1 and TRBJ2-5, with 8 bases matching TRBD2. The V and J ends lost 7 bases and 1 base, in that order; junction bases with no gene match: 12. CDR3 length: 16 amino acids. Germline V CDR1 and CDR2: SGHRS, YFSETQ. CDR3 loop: CASHGRGAGGQETQYF. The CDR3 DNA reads TGCGCCAGCCATGGCCGAGGGGCGGGAGGCCAAGAGACCCAGTACTTC.

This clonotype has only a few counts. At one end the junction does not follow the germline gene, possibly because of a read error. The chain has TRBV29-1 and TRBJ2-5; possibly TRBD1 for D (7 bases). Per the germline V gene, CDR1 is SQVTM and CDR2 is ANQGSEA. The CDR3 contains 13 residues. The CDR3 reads CSVEDREEETQYF. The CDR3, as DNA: TGCAGCGTAGAAGACAGGGAGGAAGAGACCCAGTACTTC.

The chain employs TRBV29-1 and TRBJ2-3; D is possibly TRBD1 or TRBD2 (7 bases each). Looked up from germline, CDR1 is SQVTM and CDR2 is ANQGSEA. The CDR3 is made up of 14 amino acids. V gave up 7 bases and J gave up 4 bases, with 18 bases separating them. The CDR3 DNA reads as TGCAGCGCTGCAGGGGGAGGGAGGGCAGATACGCAGTATTTT. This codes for CSAAGGGRADTQYF.

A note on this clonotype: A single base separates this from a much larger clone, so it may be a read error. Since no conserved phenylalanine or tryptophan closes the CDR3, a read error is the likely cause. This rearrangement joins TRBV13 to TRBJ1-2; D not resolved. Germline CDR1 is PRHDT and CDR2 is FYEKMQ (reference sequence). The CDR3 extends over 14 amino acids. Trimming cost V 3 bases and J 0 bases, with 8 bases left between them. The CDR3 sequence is CASSLPGPNYGYTI. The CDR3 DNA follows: TGTGCCAGCAGCTTGCCCGGACCTAACTATGGCTACACCATC.

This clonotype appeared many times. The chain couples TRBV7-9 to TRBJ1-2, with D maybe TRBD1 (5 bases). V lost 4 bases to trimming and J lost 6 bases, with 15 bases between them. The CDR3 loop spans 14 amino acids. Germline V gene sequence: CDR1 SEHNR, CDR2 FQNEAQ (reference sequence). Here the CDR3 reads CASSYQGGIHGYTF. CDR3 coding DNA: TGTGCCAGCAGCTACCAGGGTGGAATCCATGGCTACACCTTC.

The CDR3 DNA reads as TGCAGTGCTAGTCGGGCGGGACAGGGGGCGGATGGCTACACCTTC. It translates to CSASRAGQGADGYTF. The chain employs TRBV20-1 and TRBJ1-2; 12 bases agree with TRBD1. Germline V lookup: CDR1 DFQATT, CDR2 SNEGSKA (reference sequence). This CDR3 spans 15 amino acids. The V gene end was trimmed by 3 bases and the J gene end by 6 bases; junction bases not matched to a gene: 8.

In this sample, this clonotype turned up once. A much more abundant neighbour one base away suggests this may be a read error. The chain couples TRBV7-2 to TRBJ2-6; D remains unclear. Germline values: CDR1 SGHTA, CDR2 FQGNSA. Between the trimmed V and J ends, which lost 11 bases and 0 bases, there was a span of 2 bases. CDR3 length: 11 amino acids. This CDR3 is CACSGANVLTF. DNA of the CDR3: TGTGCCTGCTCTGGGGCCAACGTCCTGACTTTC.

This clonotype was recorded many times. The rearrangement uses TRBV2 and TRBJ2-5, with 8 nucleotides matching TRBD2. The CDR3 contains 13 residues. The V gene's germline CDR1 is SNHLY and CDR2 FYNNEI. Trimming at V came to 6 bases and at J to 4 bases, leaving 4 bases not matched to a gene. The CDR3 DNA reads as TGTGCCAGCAGGGGACTAGGAAGAGAGACCCAGTACTTC. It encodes CASRGLGRETQYF.

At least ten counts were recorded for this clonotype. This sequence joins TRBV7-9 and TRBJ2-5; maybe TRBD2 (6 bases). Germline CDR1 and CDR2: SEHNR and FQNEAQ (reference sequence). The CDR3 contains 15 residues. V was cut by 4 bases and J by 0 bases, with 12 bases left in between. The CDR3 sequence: CASSWGTGDQETQYF. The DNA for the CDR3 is TGTGCCAGCAGCTGGGGTACGGGGGACCAAGAGACCCAGTACTTC. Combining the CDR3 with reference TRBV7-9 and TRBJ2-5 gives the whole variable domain DTGVSQNPRHKITKRGQNVTFRCDPISEHNRLYWYRQTLGQGPEFLTYFQNEAQLEKSRLLSDRFSAERPKGSFSTLEIQRTEQGDSAMYLCASSWGTGDQETQYFGPGTRLLVL.